Presented here are 5 T cell receptor beta chains from one specimen sequenced in a study of T cell clones after liver transplantation (dated by TCRdb to between 2018 and 2021). The receptor library was made with the immunoSEQ multiplex PCR assay. TCRdb stores this immuneACCESS table with in-frame sequences only. Part of the clones is absent; in the studies checked, under half of the shortfall reflects unresolved V genes, and no reason is known for the rest. The sample table lists about 76,000 clones, roughly 83% of them with a count of one. In total, the top ten clones hold 2.5% to 3% of the sample. Specimen: CD4+ T cells from blood, collected at the 22-month timepoint. These receptors came from a human patient who received a liver transplant. In transplant recipients, some T cells may be of donor rather than host origin.

The CDR3 reads CASSPRGAQETQYF. The DNA for the CDR3 is TGTGCCAGCTCACCACGGGGGGCACAAGAGACCCAGTACTTC. V gene TRBV18 combines with J gene TRBJ2-5; D assignment may be TRBD1 or TRBD2 (6 bases each). The CDR3 length is 14 residues. CDR1 and CDR2 from the germline V gene are KGHSH and LQKENI. Between the trimmed V and J ends, which lost 1 base and 2 bases, there was a span of 8 bases.

The CDR3 DNA reads as TGTGCCAGCAGTGCGGCGGGAACAGATACGCAGTATTTT. Translating it yields CASSAAGTDTQYF. V gene TRBV6-1 combines with J gene TRBJ2-3, with D possibly TRBD2 on 6 matching bases. V lost 4 bases, J lost 3 bases, and 8 bases lay in between. The germline gives CDR1 MNHNS, CDR2 SASEGT. The CDR3 covers 13 residues.

The genes are TRBV6-5 and TRBJ2-7, with D possibly matching TRBD1 (5 bases). Deletions cut 4 bases from V and 2 bases from J, with 12 bases between. This CDR3 spans 14 amino acids. From germline, CDR1 is MNHEY and CDR2 SVGAGI. CDR3 loop: CASSLKVQAYEQYF. DNA of the CDR3: TGTGCCAGCAGTTTAAAGGTACAGGCCTACGAGCAGTACTTC.

The gene calls are TRBV5-4 and TRBJ2-7, with D unclear. The V end was cut by 4 bases, the J end by 4 bases, with 21 bases between. The length of the CDR3 is 16 residues. Germline V lookup: CDR1 SGHNT, CDR2 YYREEE (reference sequence). The CDR3 nucleotides are TGTGCCAGCAGCCTCTCAGTGGTAGGGTCGACGTACGAGCAGTACTTC. This translates into CASSLSVVGSTYEQYF.

The V call is TRBV10-3, the J call TRBJ2-2; D is perhaps TRBD2 (6 bases). The length of the CDR3 is 14 residues. Trimming removed 5 bases at V and 7 bases at J, with 14 bases between. CDR1 ENHRY and CDR2 SYGVKD come from the germline V gene. The CDR3 DNA sequence: TGTGCCATCAGTTCCGGGACTCAGAGCGGGGAGCTGTTTTTT. Its translation is CAISSGTQSGELFF.